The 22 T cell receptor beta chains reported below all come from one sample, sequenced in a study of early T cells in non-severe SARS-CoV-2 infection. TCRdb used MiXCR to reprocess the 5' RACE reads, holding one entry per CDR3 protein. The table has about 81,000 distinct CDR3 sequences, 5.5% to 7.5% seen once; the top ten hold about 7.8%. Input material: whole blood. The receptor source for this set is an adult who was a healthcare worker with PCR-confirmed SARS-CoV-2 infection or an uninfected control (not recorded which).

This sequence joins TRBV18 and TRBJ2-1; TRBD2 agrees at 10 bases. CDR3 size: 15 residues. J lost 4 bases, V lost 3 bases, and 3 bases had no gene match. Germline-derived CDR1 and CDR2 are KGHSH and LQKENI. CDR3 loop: CASSPSSGGYNEQFF. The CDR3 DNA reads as TGTGCCAGCTCACCGTCTAGCGGGGGTTACAATGAGCAGTTCTTC.

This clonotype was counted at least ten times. CDR3 protein: CASSPQQGADTGELFF. DNA of the CDR3: TGTGCCAGCAGTCCCCAACAGGGGGCCGACACCGGGGAGCTGTTTTTT. This chain connects TRBV12-3 or TRBV12-4 to TRBJ2-2; 9 bases match TRBD1. J gave up 3 bases and V 5 bases, and 7 bases lay outside the gene matches. There are 16 residues in the CDR3.

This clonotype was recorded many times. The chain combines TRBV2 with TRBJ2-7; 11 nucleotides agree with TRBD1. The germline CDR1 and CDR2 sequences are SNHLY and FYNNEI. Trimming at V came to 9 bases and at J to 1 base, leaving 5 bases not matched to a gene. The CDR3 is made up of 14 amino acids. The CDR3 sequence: CASGQGALSYEQYF. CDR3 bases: TGTGCCAGTGGACAGGGGGCTTTATCCTACGAGCAGTACTTC. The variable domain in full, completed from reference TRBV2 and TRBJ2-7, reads EPEVTQTPSHQVTQMGQEVILRCVPISNHLYFYWYRQILGQKVEFLVSFYNNEISEKSEIFDDQFSVERPDGSNFTLKIRSTKLEDSAMYFCASGQGALSYEQYFGPGTRLTVT.

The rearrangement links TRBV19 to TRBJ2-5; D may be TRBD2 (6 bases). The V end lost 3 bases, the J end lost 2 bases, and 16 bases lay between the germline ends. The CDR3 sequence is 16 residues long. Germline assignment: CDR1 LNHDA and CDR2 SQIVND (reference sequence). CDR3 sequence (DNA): TGTGCCAGTAGTATTAGGGTCGGGAGAACACAAGAGACCCAGTACTTC. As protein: CASSIRVGRTQETQYF.

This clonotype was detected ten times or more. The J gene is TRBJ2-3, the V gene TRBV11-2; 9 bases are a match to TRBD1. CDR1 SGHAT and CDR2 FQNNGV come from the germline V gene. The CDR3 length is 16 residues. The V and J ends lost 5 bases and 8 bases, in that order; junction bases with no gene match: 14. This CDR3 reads CASSLTWDRASSTQYF. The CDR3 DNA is TGTGCCAGCAGCCTGACATGGGACAGGGCCTCAAGTACGCAGTATTTT.

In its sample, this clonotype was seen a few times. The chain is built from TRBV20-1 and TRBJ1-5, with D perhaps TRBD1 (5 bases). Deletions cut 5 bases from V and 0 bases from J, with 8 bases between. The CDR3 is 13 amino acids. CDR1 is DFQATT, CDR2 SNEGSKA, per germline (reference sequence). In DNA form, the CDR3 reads TGCAGTGCTTCTGACAGTAGCAATCAGCCCCAGCATTTT. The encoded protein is CSASDSSNQPQHF.

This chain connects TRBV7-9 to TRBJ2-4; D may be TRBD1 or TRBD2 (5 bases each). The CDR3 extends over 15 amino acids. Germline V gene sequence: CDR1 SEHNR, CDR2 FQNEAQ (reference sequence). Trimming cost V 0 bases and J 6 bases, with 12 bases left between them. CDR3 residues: CASSLATGTGNIQYF. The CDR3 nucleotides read TGTGCCAGCAGCTTAGCCACCGGGACGGGAAACATTCAGTACTTC. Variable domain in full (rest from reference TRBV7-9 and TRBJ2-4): DTGVSQNPRHKITKRGQNVTFRCDPISEHNRLYWYRQTLGQGPEFLTYFQNEAQLEKSRLLSDRFSAERPKGSFSTLEIQRTEQGDSAMYLCASSLATGTGNIQYFGAGTRLSVL.

CDR3 loop: CASSLGGSDSYEQYF. Here the CDR3 DNA reads TGTGCCAGCAGCTTAGGGGGGTCCGACTCCTACGAGCAGTACTTC. J is TRBJ2-7 and V is TRBV7-9; D may match TRBD1 or TRBD2 (5 bases each). CDR3 length: 15 amino acids. Germline CDR1 and CDR2: SEHNR and FQNEAQ (reference sequence). Between the trimmed V and J ends, which lost 1 base and 0 bases, there was a span of 10 bases.

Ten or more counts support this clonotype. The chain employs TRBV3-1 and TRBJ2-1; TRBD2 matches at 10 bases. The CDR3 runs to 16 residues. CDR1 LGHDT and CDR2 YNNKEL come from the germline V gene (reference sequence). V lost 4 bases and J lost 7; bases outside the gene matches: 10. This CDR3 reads CASSPITSGTGNEQFF. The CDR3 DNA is TGTGCCAGCAGCCCGATAACTAGCGGGACGGGAAATGAGCAGTTCTTC.

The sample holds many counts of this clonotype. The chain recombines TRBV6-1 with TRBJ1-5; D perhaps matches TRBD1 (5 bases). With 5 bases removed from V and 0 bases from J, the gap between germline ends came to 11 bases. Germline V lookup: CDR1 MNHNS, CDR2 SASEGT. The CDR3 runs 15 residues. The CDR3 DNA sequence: TGTGCCAGCAGTAAAGGGACGGGTAGCAATCAGCCCCAGCATTTT. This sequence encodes CASSKGTGSNQPQHF.

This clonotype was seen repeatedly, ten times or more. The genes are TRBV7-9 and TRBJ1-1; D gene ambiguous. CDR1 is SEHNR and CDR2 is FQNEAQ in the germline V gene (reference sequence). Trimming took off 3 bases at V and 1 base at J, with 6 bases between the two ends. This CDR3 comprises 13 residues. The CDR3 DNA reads TGTGCCAGCAGCTTTTCAGCGAACACTGAAGCTTTCTTT. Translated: CASSFSANTEAFF.

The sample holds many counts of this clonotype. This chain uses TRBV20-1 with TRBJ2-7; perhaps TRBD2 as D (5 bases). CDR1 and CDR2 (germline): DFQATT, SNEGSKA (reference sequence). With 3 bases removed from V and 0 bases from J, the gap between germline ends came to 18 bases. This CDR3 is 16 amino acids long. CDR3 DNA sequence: TGCAGTGCTAGGGCCGCTAGCTCTACCTTCTCCTACGAGCAGTACTTC. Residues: CSARAASSTFSYEQYF.

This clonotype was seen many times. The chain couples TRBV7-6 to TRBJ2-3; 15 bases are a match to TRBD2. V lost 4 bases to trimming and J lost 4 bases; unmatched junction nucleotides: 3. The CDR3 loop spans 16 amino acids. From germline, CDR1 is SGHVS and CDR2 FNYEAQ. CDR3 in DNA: TGTGCCAGCAGCTCTGGACTAGCGGGAGGGCCAGATACGCAGTATTTT. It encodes CASSSGLAGGPDTQYF.

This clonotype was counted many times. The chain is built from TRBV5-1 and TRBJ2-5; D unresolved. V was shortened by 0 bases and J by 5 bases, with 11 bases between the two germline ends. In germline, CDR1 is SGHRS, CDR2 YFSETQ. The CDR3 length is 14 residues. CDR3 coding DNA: TGCGCCAGCAGCTTGGCCATTAGTGGGGAGACCCAGTACTTC. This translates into CASSLAISGETQYF.

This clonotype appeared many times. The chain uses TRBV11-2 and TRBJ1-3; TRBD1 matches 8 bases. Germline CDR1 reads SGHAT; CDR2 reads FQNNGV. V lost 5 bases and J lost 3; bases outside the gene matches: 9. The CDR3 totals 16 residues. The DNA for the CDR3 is TGTGCCAGCAGCCAAGGACAGGGAGGATATGGAAACACCATATATTTT. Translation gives CASSQGQGGYGNTIYF. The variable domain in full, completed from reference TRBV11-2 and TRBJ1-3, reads EAGVAQSPRYKIIEKRQSVAFWCNPISGHATLYWYQQILGQGPKLLIQFQNNGVVDDSQLPKDRFSAERLKGVDSTLKIQPAKLEDSAVYLCASSQGQGGYGNTIYFGEGSWLTVV.

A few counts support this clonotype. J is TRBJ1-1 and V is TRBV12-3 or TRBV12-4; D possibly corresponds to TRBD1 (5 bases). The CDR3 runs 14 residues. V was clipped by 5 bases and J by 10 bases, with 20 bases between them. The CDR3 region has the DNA TGTGCCAGCAGTCTCGGTGGGGGACCCAGGGTAGCTTTCTTT. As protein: CASSLGGGPRVAFF.

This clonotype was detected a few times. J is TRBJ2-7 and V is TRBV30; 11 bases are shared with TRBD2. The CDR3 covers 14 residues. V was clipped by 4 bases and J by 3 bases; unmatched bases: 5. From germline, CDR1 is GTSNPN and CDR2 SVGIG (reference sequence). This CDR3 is CAWNSGLAVYEQYF. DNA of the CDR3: TGTGCCTGGAATTCGGGACTAGCGGTCTACGAGCAGTACTTC.

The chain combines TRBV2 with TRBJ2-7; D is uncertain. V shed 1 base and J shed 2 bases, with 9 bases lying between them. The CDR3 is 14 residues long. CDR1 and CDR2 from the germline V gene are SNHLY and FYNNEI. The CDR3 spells CASSEGVGTYEQYF. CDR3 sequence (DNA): TGTGCCAGCAGTGAAGGAGTCGGAACCTACGAGCAGTACTTC.

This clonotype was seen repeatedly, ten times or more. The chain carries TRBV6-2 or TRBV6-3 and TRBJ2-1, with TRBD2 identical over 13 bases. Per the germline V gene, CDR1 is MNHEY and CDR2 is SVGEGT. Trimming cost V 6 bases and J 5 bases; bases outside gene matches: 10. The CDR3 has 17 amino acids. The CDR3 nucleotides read TGTGCCAGCAGCCGGACTAGCGGGAGTTCTGTCGACAATGAGCAGTTCTTC. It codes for CASSRTSGSSVDNEQFF.

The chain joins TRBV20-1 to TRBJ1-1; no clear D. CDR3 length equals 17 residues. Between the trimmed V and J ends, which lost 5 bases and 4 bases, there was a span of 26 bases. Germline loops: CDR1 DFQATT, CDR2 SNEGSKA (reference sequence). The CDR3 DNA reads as TGCAGTGCTTTACCTAAGTGGGGTTTGGGTTATGGCACTGAAGCTTTCTTT. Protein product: CSALPKWGLGYGTEAFF.

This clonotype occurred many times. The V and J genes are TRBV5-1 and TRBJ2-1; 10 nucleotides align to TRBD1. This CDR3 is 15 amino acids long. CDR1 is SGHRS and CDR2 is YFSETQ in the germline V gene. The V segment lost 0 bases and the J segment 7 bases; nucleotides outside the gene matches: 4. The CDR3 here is CASSLAGTGVNEQFF. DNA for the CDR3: TGCGCCAGCAGCTTGGCCGGGACAGGGGTGAATGAGCAGTTCTTC.

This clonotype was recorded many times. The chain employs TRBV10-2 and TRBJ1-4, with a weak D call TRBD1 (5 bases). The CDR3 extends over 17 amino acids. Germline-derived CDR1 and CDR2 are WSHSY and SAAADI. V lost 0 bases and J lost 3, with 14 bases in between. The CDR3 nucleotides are TGCGCCAGCAGTGAGTCGAGGGGCGGGGGATCTAATGAAAAACTGTTTTTT. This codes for CASSESRGGGSNEKLFF.